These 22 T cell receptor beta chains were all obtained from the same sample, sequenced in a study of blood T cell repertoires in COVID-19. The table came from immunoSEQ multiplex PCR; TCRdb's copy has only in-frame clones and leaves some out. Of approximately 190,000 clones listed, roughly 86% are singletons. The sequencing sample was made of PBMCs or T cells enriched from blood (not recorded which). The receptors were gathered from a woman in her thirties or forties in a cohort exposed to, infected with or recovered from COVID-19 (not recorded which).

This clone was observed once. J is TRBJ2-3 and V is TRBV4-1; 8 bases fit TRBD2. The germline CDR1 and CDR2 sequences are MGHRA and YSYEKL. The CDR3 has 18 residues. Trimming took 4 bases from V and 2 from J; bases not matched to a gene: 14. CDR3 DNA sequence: TGCGCCAGCAGCCTCCCTCTTCGGGCAGCGGGAGTCACAGATACGCAGTATTTT. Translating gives CASSLPLRAAGVTDTQYF.

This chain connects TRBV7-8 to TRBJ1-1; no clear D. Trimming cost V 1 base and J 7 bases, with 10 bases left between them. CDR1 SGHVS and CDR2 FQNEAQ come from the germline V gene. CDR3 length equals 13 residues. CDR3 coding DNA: TGTGCCAGCAGCTTAGACCCCACGGGTGAAGCTTTCTTT. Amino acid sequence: CASSLDPTGEAFF.

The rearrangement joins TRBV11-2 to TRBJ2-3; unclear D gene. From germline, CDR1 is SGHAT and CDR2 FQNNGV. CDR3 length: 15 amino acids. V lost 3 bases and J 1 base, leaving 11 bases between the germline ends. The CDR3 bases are TGTGCCAGCAGCTTTTTTCTATCGGGCACAGATACGCAGTATTTT. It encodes CASSFFLSGTDTQYF.

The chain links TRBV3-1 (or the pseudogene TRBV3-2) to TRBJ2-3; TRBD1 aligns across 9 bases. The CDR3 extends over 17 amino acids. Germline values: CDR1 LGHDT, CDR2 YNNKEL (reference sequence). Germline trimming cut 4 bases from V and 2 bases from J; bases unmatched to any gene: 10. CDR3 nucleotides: TGTGCCAGCAGCCGAACCCGGGACAGGGTTTACACAGATACGCAGTATTTT. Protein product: CASSRTRDRVYTDTQYF.

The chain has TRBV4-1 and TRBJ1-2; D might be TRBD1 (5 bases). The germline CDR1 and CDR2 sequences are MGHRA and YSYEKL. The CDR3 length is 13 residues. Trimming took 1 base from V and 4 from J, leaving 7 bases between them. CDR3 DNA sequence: TGCGCCAGCAGCCAAGCAGGGATCTATGGCTACACCTTC. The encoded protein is CASSQAGIYGYTF.

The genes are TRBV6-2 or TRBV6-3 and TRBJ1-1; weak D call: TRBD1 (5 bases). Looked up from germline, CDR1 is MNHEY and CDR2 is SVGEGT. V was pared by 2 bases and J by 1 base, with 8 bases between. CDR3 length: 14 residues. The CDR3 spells CASSYIGQNTEAFF. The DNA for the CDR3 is TGTGCCAGCAGTTACATCGGACAGAACACTGAAGCTTTCTTT.

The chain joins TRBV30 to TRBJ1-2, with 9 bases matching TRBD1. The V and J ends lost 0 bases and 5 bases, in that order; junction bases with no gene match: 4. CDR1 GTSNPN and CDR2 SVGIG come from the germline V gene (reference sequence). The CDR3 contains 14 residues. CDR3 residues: CAWSVNRGLYGYTF. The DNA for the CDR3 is TGTGCCTGGAGTGTAAACAGGGGGCTGTATGGCTACACCTTC.

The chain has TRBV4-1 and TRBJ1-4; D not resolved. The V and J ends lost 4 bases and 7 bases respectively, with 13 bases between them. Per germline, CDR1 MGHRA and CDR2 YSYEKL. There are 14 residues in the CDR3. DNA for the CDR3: TGCGCCAGCAGCCCCATTGAGGCGGGTGAAAAACTGTTTTTT. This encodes CASSPIEAGEKLFF.

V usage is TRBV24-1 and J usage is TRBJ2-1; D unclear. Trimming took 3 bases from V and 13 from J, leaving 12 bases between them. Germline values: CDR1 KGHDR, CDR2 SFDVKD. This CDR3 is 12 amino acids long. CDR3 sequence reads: CATSDLDHSQFF. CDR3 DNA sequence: TGTGCCACCAGTGATCTCGACCATAGCCAGTTCTTC.

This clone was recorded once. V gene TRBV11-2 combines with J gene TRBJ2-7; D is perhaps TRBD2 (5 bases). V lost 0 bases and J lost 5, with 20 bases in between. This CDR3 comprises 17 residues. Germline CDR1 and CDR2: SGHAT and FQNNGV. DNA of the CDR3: TGTGCCAGCAGCTTAGATCGAGTGGGAGTTAGGCTCAACGAGCAGTACTTC. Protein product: CASSLDRVGVRLNEQYF.

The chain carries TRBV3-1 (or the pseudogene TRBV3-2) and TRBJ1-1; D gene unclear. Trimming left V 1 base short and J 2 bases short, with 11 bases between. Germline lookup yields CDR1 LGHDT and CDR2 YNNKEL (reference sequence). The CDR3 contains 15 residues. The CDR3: CASSQARSYNTEAFF. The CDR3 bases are TGTGCCAGCAGCCAAGCCCGGAGCTACAACACTGAAGCTTTCTTT.

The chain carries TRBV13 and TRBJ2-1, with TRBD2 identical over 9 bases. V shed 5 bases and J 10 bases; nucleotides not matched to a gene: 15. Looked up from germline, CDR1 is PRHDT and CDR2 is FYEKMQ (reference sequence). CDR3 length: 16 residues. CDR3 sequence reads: CASSAGVAGVQIEQFF. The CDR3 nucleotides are TGTGCCAGCAGCGCAGGGGTAGCGGGGGTGCAAATAGAGCAGTTCTTC.

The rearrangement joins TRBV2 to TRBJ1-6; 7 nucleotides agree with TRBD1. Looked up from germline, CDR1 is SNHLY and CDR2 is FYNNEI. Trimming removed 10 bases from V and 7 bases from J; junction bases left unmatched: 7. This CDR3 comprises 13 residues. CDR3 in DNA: TGTGCCATCCGGGACAGCGCAAATTCACCCCTCCACTTT. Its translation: CAIRDSANSPLHF.

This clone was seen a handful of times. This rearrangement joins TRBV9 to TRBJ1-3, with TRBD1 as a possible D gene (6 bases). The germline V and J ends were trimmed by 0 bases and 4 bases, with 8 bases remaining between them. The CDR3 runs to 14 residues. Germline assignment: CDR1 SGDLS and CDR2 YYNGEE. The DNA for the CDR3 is TGTGCCAGCAGCGTAGGGACAGCGGGAAACACCATATATTTT. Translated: CASSVGTAGNTIYF.

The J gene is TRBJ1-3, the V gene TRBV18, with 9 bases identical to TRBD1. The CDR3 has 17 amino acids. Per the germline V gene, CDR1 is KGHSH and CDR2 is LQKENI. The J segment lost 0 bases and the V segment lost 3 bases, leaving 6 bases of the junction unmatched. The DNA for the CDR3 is TGTGCCAGCTCACCTAATACAGGGGGCCTCTCTGGAAACACCATATATTTT. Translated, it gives CASSPNTGGLSGNTIYF.

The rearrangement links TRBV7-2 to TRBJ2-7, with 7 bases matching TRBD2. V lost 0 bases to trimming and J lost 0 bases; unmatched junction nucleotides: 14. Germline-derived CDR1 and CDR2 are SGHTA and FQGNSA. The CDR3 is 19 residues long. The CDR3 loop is CASSLASRFSGGVSYEQYF. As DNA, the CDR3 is TGTGCCAGCAGCTTAGCTTCTCGTTTTTCGGGGGGAGTCTCCTACGAGCAGTACTTC.

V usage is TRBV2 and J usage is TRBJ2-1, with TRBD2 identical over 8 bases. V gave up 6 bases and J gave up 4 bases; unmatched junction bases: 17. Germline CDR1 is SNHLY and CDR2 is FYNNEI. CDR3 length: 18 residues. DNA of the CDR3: TGTGCCAGCAGAGCCCACGTAGGAGCGGGGGACCATTACAATGAGCAGTTCTTC. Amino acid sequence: CASRAHVGAGDHYNEQFF.

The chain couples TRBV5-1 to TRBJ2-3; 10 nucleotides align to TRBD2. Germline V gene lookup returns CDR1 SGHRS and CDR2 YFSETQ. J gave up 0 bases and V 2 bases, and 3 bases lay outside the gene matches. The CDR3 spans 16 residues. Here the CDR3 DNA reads TGCGCCAGCAGCTTCAGCGGGGGGGCGAGCACAGATACGCAGTATTTT. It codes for CASSFSGGASTDTQYF. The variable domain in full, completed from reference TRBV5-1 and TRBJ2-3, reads KAGVTQTPRYLIKTRGQQVTLSCSPISGHRSVSWYQQTPGQGLQFLFEYFSETQRNKGNFPGRFSGRQFSNSRSEMNVSTLELGDSALYLCASSFSGGASTDTQYFGPGTRLTVL.

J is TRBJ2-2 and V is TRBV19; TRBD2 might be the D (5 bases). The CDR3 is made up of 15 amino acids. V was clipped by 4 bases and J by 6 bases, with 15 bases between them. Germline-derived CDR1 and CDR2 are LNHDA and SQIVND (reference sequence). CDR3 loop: CASSTGGPLAGELFF. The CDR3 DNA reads TGTGCCAGTAGTACCGGAGGTCCTCTGGCCGGGGAGCTGTTTTTT.

CDR3 nucleotides: TGTGCCAGCTCAAACCGGGACAGGGCTGGCGAGCAGTACTTC. Its translation: CASSNRDRAGEQYF. V gene TRBV18 combines with J gene TRBJ2-7, with 9 bases fitting TRBD1. V trimming: 5 bases; J trimming: 6 bases; junction bases outside the gene matches: 8. CDR1 and CDR2 (germline): KGHSH, LQKENI. This CDR3 comprises 14 residues.

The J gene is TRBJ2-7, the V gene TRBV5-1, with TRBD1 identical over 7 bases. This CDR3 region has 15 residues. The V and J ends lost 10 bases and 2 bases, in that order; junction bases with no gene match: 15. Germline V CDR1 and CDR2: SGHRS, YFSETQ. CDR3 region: CASSSRGSSPYEQYF. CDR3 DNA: TGCGCCTCGTCTAGCAGGGGGTCCTCGCCCTACGAGCAGTACTTC.

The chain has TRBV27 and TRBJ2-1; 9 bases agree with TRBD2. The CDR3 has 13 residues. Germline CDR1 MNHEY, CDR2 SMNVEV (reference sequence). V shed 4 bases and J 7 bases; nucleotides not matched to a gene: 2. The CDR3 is CASSWREGNEQFF. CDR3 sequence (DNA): TGTGCCAGCAGTTGGCGGGAGGGGAATGAGCAGTTCTTC.